This T cell receptor beta chain was captured in a study of T-cell memory formation after mild COVID-19. About the study: Clustering of TCRs was largely donor specific.

CDR1 is SGHDN and CDR2 is FVKESK in the germline V gene. CDR3 size: 16 residues. With V trimmed by 1 base and J by 6 bases, 5 bases remained unmatched. TCRdb ran MiXCR on the 5' RACE reads and lists one entry per CDR3 protein. The sample consists of over 400,000 distinct CDR3 sequences, under 25% of them appearing once. The chain joins TRBV14 to TRBJ2-1; 11 bases match TRBD2. Specimen: PBMCs or a T cell subset sorted from them (not recorded which). This TCR derives from an adult woman who had mild COVID-19 (a few samples of this study predate the infection). Cell type and time point are not known. CDR3 in amino acids: CASSQANGLAGNEQFF. In nucleotides, the CDR3 is TGTGCCAGCAGCCAAGCGAATGGACTAGCGGGCAATGAGCAGTTCTTC.